This TCR beta chain was captured by sequencing in a study of blood T cell repertoires in COVID-19. Study as a whole: Donors in the United States, Italy and Spain gave samples during acute or convalescent COVID-19. Nucleic acid was either cDNA or gDNA, and it came from T cells, B-cell-depleted T cells, or PBMCs.

As originally analysed: Estimation of nucleated cell counts relied on the amplification of reference gene primers. Clones were read by immunoSEQ multiplex PCR, and TCRdb kept only the in-frame ones, dropping some. That table is the source of V, J and clone size, and D and trimming were worked out from the DNA. The repertoire holds 100,000 to 150,000 clones, with more than 75% as singletons. Germline V gene data show CDR1 as MGHRA and CDR2 as YSYEKL. The CDR3 spans 16 residues. V dropped 3 bases and J dropped 0 bases, with 14 bases sitting between them. The V gene is TRBV4-1, the J gene TRBJ1-1, with TRBD1 as a possible D gene (6 bases). This TCR came from a man aged 70 or older with active COVID-19. The sequenced sample consisted of peripheral blood. DNA of the CDR3: TGCGCCAGCAGCCAGAGGGGTACAGGGATGAACACTGAAGCTTTCTTT. Its translation is CASSQRGTGMNTEAFF.